The 14 T cell receptor beta chains in this list originate from one sample, sequenced in a study of somatic mutations in cytotoxic T cells in rheumatoid arthritis. Data came from immunoSEQ multiplex PCR; TCRdb stores just in-frame clones and leaves some out. This sample has 9,000 to 13,000 clones, with around 75% found just once. Sequencing was performed on CD8+ T cells sorted from blood. These TCRs come from a man aged 60-69 years in good health.

The J gene is TRBJ2-5, the V gene TRBV10-3; 8 bases align to TRBD2. The CDR3 has 17 amino acids. Germline-derived CDR1 and CDR2 are ENHRY and SYGVKD. Germline trimming cut 3 bases from V and 3 bases from J; bases unmatched to any gene: 12. The CDR3: CAISEEGGEAGEETQYF. The CDR3 DNA is TGTGCCATCAGTGAAGAGGGGGGGGAAGCGGGAGAAGAGACCCAGTACTTC.

This clone was observed a few times. This chain uses TRBV29-1 with TRBJ1-1, with 7 bases fitting TRBD1. Germline loops: CDR1 SQVTM, CDR2 ANQGSEA. J was trimmed by 0 bases and V by 4 bases; bases with no gene match: 5. The CDR3 length is 14 residues. CDR3 region: CSVATGWMNTEAFF. CDR3 sequence (DNA): TGCAGCGTTGCGACAGGGTGGATGAACACTGAAGCTTTCTTT.

V gene TRBV30 combines with J gene TRBJ1-1; perhaps TRBD1 as D (5 bases). The V gene's germline CDR1 is GTSNPN and CDR2 SVGIG (reference sequence). CDR3 length: 13 residues. V was shortened by 5 bases and J by 8 bases, with 18 bases between the two germline ends. For the CDR3, the DNA is TGTGCCTGGGCCCAGTCCGGGGCTTCAGAAGCTTTCTTT. This codes for CAWAQSGASEAFF.

This rearrangement joins TRBV29-1 to TRBJ2-2; a weak D match, TRBD1 (5 bases). Germline V gene lookup returns CDR1 SQVTM and CDR2 ANQGSEA. Deletions cut 2 bases from V and 2 bases from J, with 12 bases between. The CDR3 runs 15 residues. In DNA form, the CDR3 reads TGCAGCGTTGAAACCGGACAAAAAAACACCGGGGAGCTGTTTTTT. Residues: CSVETGQKNTGELFF.

This chain connects TRBV7-9 to TRBJ2-3; D not resolved. The CDR3 has 12 amino acids. Germline CDR1 is SEHNR and CDR2 is FQNEAQ (reference sequence). V was clipped by 1 base and J by 6 bases, with 5 bases between them. CDR3 sequence reads: CASSLVADTQYF. CDR3 sequence (DNA): TGTGCCAGCAGCTTAGTGGCGGATACGCAGTATTTT.

The V gene is TRBV7-9, the J gene TRBJ1-1; D gene unclear. The CDR3 consists of 14 residues. Germline V gene data show CDR1 as SEHNR and CDR2 as FQNEAQ (reference sequence). V dropped 5 bases and J dropped 1 base, with 11 bases sitting between them. Written as DNA, the CDR3 is TGTGCCAGCAGCCGTAACGATAGGAACACTGAAGCTTTCTTT. Protein: CASSRNDRNTEAFF.

The chain is built from TRBV6-5 and TRBJ2-7; TRBD2 might be the D (6 bases). Germline assignment: CDR1 MNHEY and CDR2 SVGAGI. V was cut by 4 bases and J by 2 bases, with 12 bases left in between. This CDR3 region has 14 residues. CDR3 in amino acids: CASSWGDGPYEQYF. The CDR3 region has the DNA TGTGCCAGCAGTTGGGGGGACGGGCCCTACGAGCAGTACTTC.

The sample holds a few counts of this clone. The chain carries TRBV7-9 and TRBJ2-1; 13 positions agree with TRBD2. This CDR3 comprises 15 residues. Trimming removed 1 base from V and 9 bases from J; junction bases left unmatched: 3. CDR1 is SEHNR, CDR2 FQNEAQ, per germline (reference sequence). In DNA form, the CDR3 reads TGTGCCAGCAGCTTAGAGGGACTAGCGGGGAGTGAGCAGTTCTTC. This translates into CASSLEGLAGSEQFF.

In this sample, this clone turned up a few times. The chain links TRBV9 to TRBJ2-3; 7 bases agree with TRBD2. After removal of 0 bases from V and 0 bases from J, the junction contained 1 base not matched to a gene. Germline lookup yields CDR1 SGDLS and CDR2 YYNGEE. This CDR3 has 15 residues. The CDR3 DNA sequence: TGTGCCAGCAGCGTAGGGGGGGGAAGCACAGATACGCAGTATTTT. Amino acid sequence: CASSVGGGSTDTQYF.

The chain recombines TRBV2 with TRBJ2-7; no definite D call. The CDR3 extends over 13 amino acids. V lost 7 bases, J lost 4 bases, and 14 bases lay in between. Germline V CDR1 and CDR2: SNHLY, FYNNEI. The CDR3 coding sequence is TGTGCCAGCACCGATGAACGGGTGTACGAGCAGTACTTC. Encoded protein: CASTDERVYEQYF.

The rearrangement uses TRBV28 and TRBJ1-1, with TRBD1 matching 10 bases. Germline V gene data show CDR1 as MDHEN and CDR2 as SYDVKM. After removal of 6 bases from V and 4 bases from J, the junction contained 11 bases not matched to a gene. The CDR3 length is 16 residues. The CDR3 sequence: CASSHGQGGLSTEAFF. The CDR3 nucleotides are TGTGCCAGCAGCCACGGACAGGGGGGTTTGAGCACTGAAGCTTTCTTT.

J is TRBJ1-5 and V is TRBV2; TRBD1 is a possible D gene (5 bases). The CDR3 runs to 14 residues. Trimming removed 1 base from V and 4 bases from J, with 8 bases in between. Germline V gene sequence: CDR1 SNHLY, CDR2 FYNNEI. The CDR3 DNA reads TGTGCCAGCAGTGAAGGGGGGTTAAATCAGCCCCAGCATTTT. Translation: CASSEGGLNQPQHF.

The genes are TRBV28 and TRBJ2-5; tentative D call: TRBD2 (6 bases). V lost 5 bases, J lost 4 bases, and 11 bases lay in between. This CDR3 region has 13 residues. Germline lookup yields CDR1 MDHEN and CDR2 SYDVKM. The CDR3 sequence is CASSGGLAETQYF. The CDR3 nucleotides read TGTGCCAGCAGTGGGGGACTGGCAGAGACCCAGTACTTC.

The gene calls are TRBV11-2 and TRBJ2-6, with TRBD1 matching over 8 bases. CDR1 SGHAT and CDR2 FQNNGV come from the germline V gene. The CDR3 has 18 residues. Trimming took 2 bases from V and 0 from J; bases not matched to a gene: 6. The CDR3 nucleotides read TGTGCCAGCAGCTTAACACAGGGGGTGTCCTCTGGGGCCAACGTCCTGACTTTC. This translates into CASSLTQGVSSGANVLTF.